This record concerns one T cell receptor (beta chain) sequence. The source of the sample is a study of T cell changes during pregnancy in multiple sclerosis. Data came from immunoSEQ multiplex PCR; TCRdb stores just in-frame clones and leaves some out. The sample has 75,000 to 100,000 clones, around 92% seen once; the top ten hold 1.5% to 2%. CDR1 and CDR2 from the germline V gene are SQVTM and ANQGSEA. V lost 6 bases to trimming and J lost 3 bases; unmatched junction nucleotides: 7. The CDR3 covers 14 residues. This TCR was sampled from a female donor in good health, enrolled as a control in a pregnancy study. V is TRBV29-1 and J is TRBJ1-5; 8 bases map to TRBD1. This sample comprised peripheral blood, obtained after pregnancy. The CDR3 region is CSVVTGEANQPQHF. The CDR3 region has the DNA TGCAGCGTGGTGACAGGGGAGGCCAATCAGCCCCAGCATTTT.